This paragraph covers one TCR beta chain sequence. Its antigen is as yet unknown. Its ends do not fully match the called genes, so a read error is possible. A multiplex PCR was run with 60 Vbeta primers and 13 Jbeta primers. Using immunoSEQ multiplex PCR, the repertoire was profiled, and TCRdb retains in-frame clones only, with some absent. The sample lists around 150,000 clones, around 80% occurring once. The entry originates in a study of cytomegalovirus exposure and HLA in healthy donors. Overall study context: Early released data had about 80 million unique TCRs, all coming from HLA-typed donors.

The germline gives CDR1 SGHRS, CDR2 YFSETQ. The length of the CDR3 is 15 residues. Study-level results: Specificity for CMV antigens was confirmed in vitro for a few of the CMV-associated chains.

The V call is TRBV5-1, the J call TRBJ1-5; D perhaps matches TRBD1 (6 bases). This clonotype was sampled from a man aged 25 to 40 in good health and CMV-seronegative. Sequencing used PBMCs. The CDR3 sequence: CASSLAGGLGQPQRF. The CDR3, as DNA: TGCGCCAGCAGCTTGGCCGGGGGGCTCGGGCAGCCCCAGCGTTTT.